Reported below is one T cell receptor beta chain. The authors' processing: Amplification of reference gene primers was used by the study to estimate nucleated cell counts. Using immunoSEQ multiplex PCR, the repertoire was profiled, and TCRdb retains in-frame clones only, with some absent. V and J calls and clone size are as listed in that table; D and trimming were resolved from the DNA. The sample carries about 150,000 clones, 75% to 90% recorded once. The germline gives CDR1 SGHVS, CDR2 FQNEAQ. Deletions cut 5 bases from V and 3 bases from J, with 17 bases between. The CDR3 has 16 amino acids. The entry originates in a study of blood T cell repertoires in COVID-19. Study overall: Sites in the United States, Italy and Spain provided acute and convalescent COVID-19 samples. The cDNA or gDNA used as material had been derived from T cells, B-cell-depleted T cells, or PBMCs.

The rearrangement joins TRBV7-8 to TRBJ1-3; D call uncertain. Sequenced: peripheral blood. This sequence was found in a woman in her thirties or forties with acute or convalescent COVID-19. CDR3 bases: TGTGCCAGCAGCCTAGTTTCGGGGTCGTATGGAAACACCATATATTTT. It yields the protein CASSLVSGSYGNTIYF.